This entry lists 17 T cell receptor beta chains sequenced from one sample in a study of T cells after yellow fever vaccination. TCRdb reprocessed the 5' RACE reads via MiXCR and lists one record per CDR3 protein. Of under 100,000 distinct CDR3 sequences in the sample, 4.5% to 6% were seen once. The sample consisted of CD8+ T cells sorted from PBMCs, taken 10 days after the yellow fever booster vaccination. The receptors shown here come from a man aged 18 to 29 who received the YFV17D yellow fever vaccine.

This clonotype was seen repeatedly, ten times or more. The chain employs TRBV11-2 and TRBJ2-2; possible D gene TRBD1, 5 bases. CDR1 is SGHAT, CDR2 FQNNGV, per germline. Between the trimmed V and J ends, which lost 3 bases and 2 bases, there was a span of 19 bases. CDR3 length: 18 residues. The CDR3 loop reads CASSFPQIGQPNTGELFF. The CDR3 DNA reads as TGTGCCAGCAGCTTCCCTCAGATTGGACAACCAAACACCGGGGAGCTGTTTTTT. Drawing the rest from reference TRBV11-2 and TRBJ2-2, the complete variable domain is EAGVAQSPRYKIIEKRQSVAFWCNPISGHATLYWYQQILGQGPKLLIQFQNNGVVDDSQLPKDRFSAERLKGVDSTLKIQPAKLEDSAVYLCASSFPQIGQPNTGELFFGEGSRLTVL.

This rearrangement joins TRBV12-3 or TRBV12-4 to TRBJ1-2; TRBD1 might be the D (5 bases). V was cut by 6 bases and J by 4 bases, with 18 bases left in between. The CDR3 runs to 15 residues. The CDR3: CASSSQGSSSYGYTF. The CDR3 DNA is TGTGCCAGCAGCTCGCAGGGATCAAGCTCCTATGGCTACACCTTC.

The chain combines TRBV10-2 with TRBJ1-2, with 8 bases matching TRBD1. V lost 7 bases to trimming and J lost 5 bases; unmatched junction nucleotides: 12. CDR3 length: 15 amino acids. Germline V CDR1 and CDR2: WSHSY, SAAADI. CDR3 nucleotides: TGCGCCAGCATCCCCTTCGGGGACAGGCAATATGGCTACACCTTC. Translated: CASIPFGDRQYGYTF.

This clonotype was seen more than once but under ten times. This sequence joins TRBV5-1 and TRBJ1-1; perhaps TRBD1 as D (5 bases). Germline CDR1 SGHRS, CDR2 YFSETQ. V was shortened by 5 bases and J by 2 bases, with 13 bases between the two germline ends. The CDR3 is 14 residues long. The CDR3 DNA sequence: TGCGCCAGCAGGGTGCAGGGCTTTAACACTGAAGCTTTCTTT. Protein product: CASRVQGFNTEAFF.

This clonotype was found a few times. This rearrangement joins TRBV7-2 to TRBJ1-6, with D hard to call. This CDR3 comprises 12 residues. The germline V and J ends were trimmed by 5 bases and 7 bases, with 6 bases remaining between them. Looked up from germline, CDR1 is SGHTA and CDR2 is FQGNSA. The CDR3 DNA sequence: TGTGCCAGCAGCCCCTCAAATTCACCCCTCCACTTT. Translating it yields CASSPSNSPLHF.

The V gene is TRBV27, the J gene TRBJ2-1; weak D call: TRBD2 (6 bases). V shed 2 bases and J shed 9 bases, with 11 bases lying between them. Per germline, CDR1 MNHEY and CDR2 SMNVEV (reference sequence). This CDR3 region has 13 residues. The CDR3 bases are TGTGCCAGCAGTTTAGGAGGGAGAAGTGAGCAGTTCTTC. It codes for CASSLGGRSEQFF.

The chain carries TRBV4-2 and TRBJ2-3; tentative D call: TRBD1 (6 bases). CDR3 size: 14 residues. CDR1 and CDR2 from the germline V gene are LGHNA and YNFKEQ. V was shortened by 0 bases and J by 6 bases, with 10 bases between the two germline ends. The CDR3: CASSQDRGMDTQYF. DNA for the CDR3: TGTGCCAGCAGCCAAGACAGGGGTATGGATACGCAGTATTTT.

The chain links TRBV15 to TRBJ2-1; a weak D match, TRBD1 (7 bases). V was trimmed by 5 bases and J by 7 bases, leaving 18 bases between them. Looked up from germline, CDR1 is LNHNV and CDR2 is YYDKDF (reference sequence). This CDR3 contains 15 residues. The CDR3 spells CATSPTTAGGNEQFF. The CDR3 DNA follows: TGTGCCACCAGCCCTACCACTGCAGGGGGGAATGAGCAGTTCTTC.

The CDR3 loop is CASSEWGGNNEQFF. DNA for the CDR3: TGTGCCAGCAGTGAATGGGGGGGCAACAATGAGCAGTTCTTC. The chain has TRBV6-1 and TRBJ2-1; D is possibly TRBD2 (7 bases). The CDR3 loop spans 14 amino acids. Trimming removed 2 bases at V and 5 bases at J, with 10 bases between. Germline assignment: CDR1 MNHNS and CDR2 SASEGT.

This sequence joins TRBV12-3 or TRBV12-4 and TRBJ1-4; possible D gene TRBD1, 6 bases. The CDR3 is made up of 15 amino acids. With 3 bases removed from V and 3 bases from J, the gap between germline ends came to 11 bases. The CDR3 loop is CASSFTGTPNEKLFF. The CDR3 bases are TGTGCCAGCAGTTTCACAGGGACCCCTAATGAAAAACTGTTTTTT.

In its sample, this clonotype was seen many times. This sequence joins TRBV20-1 and TRBJ2-5; D is perhaps TRBD1 (6 bases). The germline CDR1 and CDR2 sequences are DFQATT and SNEGSKA (reference sequence). V shed 3 bases and J shed 5 bases, with 16 bases lying between them. This CDR3 spans 14 amino acids. CDR3 coding DNA: TGCAGTGCTAGGGCAGGGGAATCCAGGGAGACCCAGTACTTC. It is translated as CSARAGESRETQYF.

The chain employs TRBV2 and TRBJ1-1; D gene unclear. The germline CDR1 and CDR2 sequences are SNHLY and FYNNEI. V lost 1 base, J lost 0 bases, and 6 bases lay in between. The CDR3 covers 14 residues. Here the CDR3 reads CASSEVGVNTEAFF. The CDR3 DNA follows: TGTGCCAGCAGTGAAGTGGGAGTGAACACTGAAGCTTTCTTT.

In this sample, this clonotype turned up a few times. This chain uses TRBV7-2 with TRBJ1-1; D remains unclear. Trimming removed 4 bases from V and 0 bases from J, with 12 bases in between. Germline CDR1 is SGHTA and CDR2 is FQGNSA. The CDR3 is 15 amino acids. The CDR3 coding sequence is TGTGCCAGCAGCTCAGATGCGGCGTTGAACACTGAAGCTTTCTTT. It translates to CASSSDAALNTEAFF.

The chain uses TRBV9 and TRBJ1-4, with 8 bases that match TRBD1. Germline V gives CDR1 SGDLS, CDR2 YYNGEE. The CDR3 is 16 amino acids. V lost 3 bases to trimming and J lost 6 bases; unmatched junction nucleotides: 10. CDR3 sequence reads: CASSGGQGAGDEKLFF. CDR3 sequence (DNA): TGTGCCAGCAGCGGGGGTCAGGGGGCAGGCGATGAAAAACTGTTTTTT.

The chain employs TRBV4-3 and TRBJ2-2, with 11 bases fitting TRBD2. Germline V gives CDR1 LGHNA, CDR2 YSLEER. The CDR3 totals 16 residues. With 4 bases clipped from V and 7 bases from J, the junction kept 8 bases outside the gene matches. The CDR3 DNA sequence: TGCGCCAGCAGCCTTTCGACTAGCGGGGCGATCGGGGAGCTGTTTTTT. Protein sequence: CASSLSTSGAIGELFF.

The genes are TRBV5-5 and TRBJ1-1, with D tentatively TRBD1 (5 bases). V lost 1 base to trimming and J lost 3 bases, with 13 bases between them. Germline assignment: CDR1 SGHKS and CDR2 YYEKEE (reference sequence). The CDR3 runs to 15 residues. CDR3 in amino acids: CASSLYGGGDTEAFF. CDR3 DNA: TGTGCCAGCAGCTTGTATGGGGGAGGGGACACTGAAGCTTTCTTT.

The rearrangement joins TRBV7-8 to TRBJ2-1; D is perhaps TRBD1 or TRBD2 (7 bases each). The CDR3 covers 15 residues. The germline V gene has CDR1 SGHVS and CDR2 FQNEAQ. V shed 2 bases and J shed 9 bases, with 17 bases lying between them. The DNA for the CDR3 is TGTGCCAGCAGCTTAACCTCCCAGGGGGGGACTGAGCAGTTCTTC. Translation gives CASSLTSQGGTEQFF.